Following are 28 T cell receptor beta chains from one sample sequenced in a study of early T cells in non-severe SARS-CoV-2 infection. TCRdb reprocessed the 5' RACE reads with MiXCR, giving one entry per CDR3 protein. This sample has tens of thousands of distinct CDR3 sequences, with around 10% found just once. Sequenced input: whole blood. The source of these receptors is an adult who was a healthcare worker with PCR-confirmed SARS-CoV-2 infection or an uninfected control (not recorded which).

This clonotype was seen repeatedly, ten times or more. This chain links TRBV12-5 with TRBJ2-7; 10 bases map to TRBD1. The V gene end was trimmed by 4 bases and the J gene end by 3 bases; junction bases not matched to a gene: 3. In germline, CDR1 is LGHNT, CDR2 FRNRAP. This CDR3 contains 14 residues. The chain's CDR3 is CASGSGQGDYEQYF. CDR3 nucleotide sequence: TGTGCTAGTGGTTCCGGACAGGGGGACTACGAGCAGTACTTC.

This clonotype was recorded many times. For the CDR3, the DNA is TGCAGTGCTGGGGGTGGAACTGAAGCTTTCTTT. Translation gives CSAGGGTEAFF. V and J are TRBV20-1 and TRBJ1-1, with D possibly matching TRBD1 (5 bases). The CDR3 covers 11 residues. The germline V gene has CDR1 DFQATT and CDR2 SNEGSKA (reference sequence). With 5 bases removed from V and 5 bases from J, the gap between germline ends came to 9 bases.

In this sample, this clonotype turned up many times. The V gene is TRBV19, the J gene TRBJ1-5, with D tentatively TRBD1 (6 bases). Looked up from germline, CDR1 is LNHDA and CDR2 is SQIVND (reference sequence). The CDR3 spans 12 residues. V was pared by 8 bases and J by 5 bases, with 10 bases between. The CDR3 spells CASRTAYQPQHF. The CDR3 DNA follows: TGTGCCAGTCGGACAGCTTATCAGCCCCAGCATTTT.

The gene calls are TRBV7-2 and TRBJ1-1; 7 nucleotides line up with TRBD1. CDR3 length: 14 amino acids. Germline-derived CDR1 and CDR2 are SGHTA and FQGNSA. The junction had 7 bases not matched to a gene; V was cut back by 8 bases and J by 1 base. The CDR3 loop is CASSLGQQNTEAFF. CDR3 DNA sequence: TGTGCCAGCTCTTTGGGACAGCAGAACACTGAAGCTTTCTTT.

This CDR3 reads CASSLIVMGSDTQYF. The CDR3 region has the DNA TGTGCCAGCAGCTTGATAGTGATGGGTTCAGATACGCAGTATTTT. The J gene is TRBJ2-3, the V gene TRBV7-2; D remains unclear. The V and J ends lost 3 bases and 4 bases respectively, with 14 bases between them. Germline CDR1 and CDR2: SGHTA and FQGNSA. The CDR3 loop spans 15 amino acids.

This clonotype appeared many times. In nucleotides, the CDR3 is TGTGCCAGCAGAAACCCTAGCGGGGGACTACAAGAGACCCAGTACTTC. Protein sequence: CASRNPSGGLQETQYF. The rearrangement uses TRBV6-2 or TRBV6-3 and TRBJ2-5; 10 nucleotides align to TRBD2. The germline V gene has CDR1 MNHEY and CDR2 SVGEGT. J lost 2 bases, V lost 6 bases, and 9 bases had no gene match. The CDR3 has 16 amino acids.

CDR3 nucleotide sequence: TGTGCCAGCAGCAGCGCCACAGATACGCAGTATTTT. Encoded protein: CASSSATDTQYF. J is TRBJ2-3 and V is TRBV2; D remains ambiguous. V lost 6 bases and J lost 2, with 6 bases in between. The germline V gene has CDR1 SNHLY and CDR2 FYNNEI. The CDR3 contains 12 residues.

At least ten counts were recorded for this clonotype. V and J are TRBV25-1 and TRBJ2-7; D unresolved. V lost 4 bases and J 4 bases, leaving 5 bases between the germline ends. The CDR3 has 11 amino acids. CDR1 and CDR2 (germline): MGHDK, SYGVNS. The CDR3 nucleotides are TGTGCCAGCAGTGGCGTTTACGAGCAGTACTTC. Translation gives CASSGVYEQYF.

This clonotype was seen a handful of times. The rearrangement uses TRBV5-4 and TRBJ2-3; D not certain. Germline V gene data show CDR1 as SGHNT and CDR2 as YYREEE (reference sequence). There are 15 residues in the CDR3. Trimming pared 4 bases from V and 4 bases from J, leaving 16 bases between. DNA of the CDR3: TGTGCCAGCAGCCCTCAGGTCTACAACTCAGATACGCAGTATTTT. It specifies CASSPQVYNSDTQYF.

This clonotype appeared many times. The rearrangement uses TRBV7-8 and TRBJ2-3; D unclear. CDR3 length: 13 residues. Germline V gene lookup returns CDR1 SGHVS and CDR2 FQNEAQ. V lost 0 bases and J 5 bases, leaving 6 bases between the germline ends. CDR3 in DNA: TGTGCCAGCAGCTTAGCGGCCGGAGATACGCAGTATTTT. It specifies CASSLAAGDTQYF.

This clonotype was counted at least ten times. At one end, the junction sequence differs from germline, possibly due to a read error. V and J are TRBV29-1 and TRBJ2-7; a weak D match, TRBD2 (5 bases). The germline CDR1 and CDR2 sequences are SQVTM and ANQGSEA. The CDR3 has 11 residues. CDR3 coding DNA: TGCAGCGTTGATCGCTCGGGGATCATAAACTTC. Translating gives CSVDRSGIINF.

This clonotype was picked up many times. The chain joins TRBV20-1 to TRBJ2-7; 9 nucleotides match TRBD2. Trimming took 2 bases from V and 2 from J; bases not matched to a gene: 7. The CDR3 is made up of 15 amino acids. Germline values: CDR1 DFQATT, CDR2 SNEGSKA (reference sequence). This CDR3 is CSARMSLAGTYEQYF. As DNA, the CDR3 is TGCAGTGCTAGAATGAGTCTAGCGGGGACCTACGAGCAGTACTTC.

The chain links TRBV7-9 to TRBJ2-3, with D possibly matching TRBD2 (7 bases). Germline V gene sequence: CDR1 SEHNR, CDR2 FQNEAQ (reference sequence). The germline V and J ends were trimmed by 3 bases and 4 bases, with 11 bases remaining between them. The CDR3 totals 14 residues. This chain's CDR3 is CASSFGGLSDTQYF. The CDR3 DNA sequence: TGTGCCAGCAGCTTCGGGGGGCTCTCAGATACGCAGTATTTT.

The table lists this clonotype with many counts. The CDR3: CASSRSRGLIYEQYF. As DNA, the CDR3 is TGCGCCAGCAGCCGTTCGAGGGGACTAATCTACGAGCAGTACTTC. V is TRBV4-3 and J is TRBJ2-7; TRBD2 matches at 7 bases. Germline V gene sequence: CDR1 LGHNA, CDR2 YSLEER. This CDR3 spans 15 amino acids. Trimming at V came to 4 bases and at J to 3 bases, leaving 9 bases not matched to a gene.

The table lists this clonotype with a few counts. The V gene is TRBV20-1, the J gene TRBJ2-7, with TRBD1 identical over 10 bases. Germline trimming cut 4 bases from V and 3 bases from J; bases unmatched to any gene: 3. CDR1 and CDR2 from the germline V gene are DFQATT and SNEGSKA (reference sequence). This CDR3 region has 13 residues. The CDR3 nucleotides are TGCAGTGCTATCCGGGACAGGGGCTACGAGCAGTACTTC. Translating it yields CSAIRDRGYEQYF.

In its sample, this clonotype was seen many times. The chain links TRBV19 to TRBJ2-1; 11 bases match TRBD2. The germline V gene encodes CDR1 LNHDA and CDR2 SQIVND (reference sequence). V was clipped by 4 bases and J by 8 bases; unmatched bases: 10. This CDR3 has 16 amino acids. CDR3: CASSTILAGGLYEQFF. In DNA, the CDR3 is TGTGCCAGTAGTACCATCCTAGCGGGGGGTCTCTATGAGCAGTTCTTC. The variable domain in full, with the rest retrieved from reference TRBV19 and TRBJ2-1, is DGGITQSPKYLFRKEGQNVTLSCEQNLNHDAMYWYRQDPGQGLRLIYYSQIVNDFQKGDIAEGYSVSREKKESFPLTVTSAQKNPTAFYLCASSTILAGGLYEQFFGPGTRLTVL.

This clonotype appeared a few times. The J gene is TRBJ2-1, the V gene TRBV6-1; D ambiguous. This CDR3 region has 14 residues. The V gene lost 3 bases and the J gene lost 4 bases, with 10 bases spanning the gap. CDR1 is MNHNS, CDR2 SASEGT, per germline. The CDR3 is CASSEQFSYNEQFF. The CDR3 region has the DNA TGTGCCAGCAGTGAGCAATTCTCGTACAATGAGCAGTTCTTC.

This clonotype occurred many times. V gene TRBV12-3 or TRBV12-4 combines with J gene TRBJ1-5; 9 bases map to TRBD1. This CDR3 has 15 residues. V dropped 5 bases and J dropped 1; count of bases not matched to a gene: 3. As DNA, the CDR3 is TGTGCCAGCAGTATACAGGGGGCAAGCAATCAGCCCCAGCATTTT. Translating it yields CASSIQGASNQPQHF.

This clonotype was seen more than once but under ten times. The V and J genes are TRBV6-5 and TRBJ2-5; D is unclear. The germline V and J ends were trimmed by 6 bases and 2 bases, with 10 bases remaining between them. Germline V gene lookup returns CDR1 MNHEY and CDR2 SVGAGI. The CDR3 is made up of 13 amino acids. The CDR3 here is CASRKRGQETQYF. CDR3 nucleotides: TGTGCCAGCAGAAAGAGAGGACAAGAGACCCAGTACTTC.

This clonotype was seen many times. This chain joins TRBV15 and TRBJ2-5; no clear D. Trimming removed 5 bases from V and 5 bases from J, with 9 bases in between. The CDR3 totals 12 residues. CDR1 is LNHNV, CDR2 YYDKDF, per germline (reference sequence). The CDR3 region has the DNA TGTGCCACCAGCGAGGAGTGGGAGACCCAGTACTTC. Amino acids: CATSEEWETQYF. The variable domain in full, completed from reference TRBV15 and TRBJ2-5, reads DAMVIQNPRYQVTQFGKPVTLSCSQTLNHNVMYWYQQKSSQAPKLLFHYYDKDFNNEADTPDNFQSRRPNTSFCFLDIRSPGLGDTAMYLCATSEEWETQYFGPGTRLLVL.

This clonotype was seen repeatedly, ten times or more. The chain recombines TRBV2 with TRBJ2-1, with 14 positions matching TRBD2. Trimming removed 2 bases from V and 10 bases from J; junction bases left unmatched: 1. Germline V lookup: CDR1 SNHLY, CDR2 FYNNEI. The CDR3 is 14 amino acids. The CDR3, as DNA: TGTGCCAGCAGTGAACGGACTAGCGGGAGGGAGCAGTTCTTC. Amino acids: CASSERTSGREQFF.

This rearrangement joins TRBV18 to TRBJ2-7; possible D gene TRBD2, 5 bases. The CDR3 has 15 amino acids. The germline V and J ends were trimmed by 4 bases and 3 bases, with 16 bases remaining between them. Germline lookup yields CDR1 KGHSH and CDR2 LQKENI. The CDR3 sequence: CASSQPGSPIYEQYF. CDR3 nucleotide sequence: TGTGCCAGCTCACAACCGGGGTCGCCCATCTACGAGCAGTACTTC.

Many counts were recorded for this clonotype. This sequence joins TRBV12-3 or TRBV12-4 and TRBJ2-4; D may match TRBD1 or TRBD2 (5 bases each). CDR3 length equals 15 residues. V lost 6 bases and J 5 bases, leaving 17 bases between the germline ends. CDR3 in amino acids: CASSLRGVGENIQYF. The CDR3, as DNA: TGTGCCAGCAGCTTGAGGGGTGTGGGGGAAAACATTCAGTACTTC.

V gene TRBV14 combines with J gene TRBJ1-4; tentative D call: TRBD1 (5 bases). Trimming cost V 1 base and J 8 bases, with 17 bases left between them. CDR1 and CDR2 (germline): SGHDN, FVKESK. CDR3 length: 16 amino acids. In DNA form, the CDR3 reads TGTGCCAGCAGCCAAGCTCGGGCAGGGAATTCCGAAAAACTGTTTTTT. Protein: CASSQARAGNSEKLFF.

This clonotype was observed many times. This chain links TRBV28 with TRBJ1-5; 7 bases are shared with TRBD1. Germline V CDR1 and CDR2: MDHEN, SYDVKM. V shed 10 bases and J 4 bases; nucleotides not matched to a gene: 10. CDR3 size: 14 residues. The CDR3 region is CATVLDRDNQPQHF. CDR3 sequence (DNA): TGTGCCACGGTTTTAGACAGGGATAATCAGCCCCAGCATTTT. The full variable domain, rest sourced from reference TRBV28 and TRBJ1-5, is DVKVTQSSRYLVKRTGEKVFLECVQDMDHENMFWYRQDPGLGLRLIYFSYDVKMKEKGDIPEGYSVSREKKERFSLILESASTNQTSMYLCATVLDRDNQPQHFGDGTRLSIL.

This chain connects TRBV5-6 to TRBJ2-4; the D gene is possibly TRBD2 (6 bases). Germline V gene data show CDR1 as SGHDT and CDR2 as YYEEEE. Trimming removed 4 bases at V and 0 bases at J, with 8 bases between. This CDR3 spans 14 amino acids. CDR3 sequence: CASSGGLAKNIQYF. For the CDR3, the DNA is TGTGCCAGCAGCGGGGGACTAGCCAAAAACATTCAGTACTTC.

This clonotype appeared many times. The genes are TRBV30 and TRBJ2-7; a possible D gene is TRBD1 (6 bases). The germline V gene has CDR1 GTSNPN and CDR2 SVGIG (reference sequence). V gave up 0 bases and J gave up 5 bases, with 8 bases separating them. This CDR3 is 12 amino acids long. The CDR3 DNA reads as TGTGCCTGGAGTGTACACAGGGACGAGCAGTACTTC. Translating gives CAWSVHRDEQYF. The whole variable domain, filled in from reference TRBV30 and TRBJ2-7, reads SQTIHQWPATLVQPVGSPLSLECTVEGTSNPNLYWYRQAAGRGLQLLFYSVGIGQISSEVPQNLSASRPQDRQFILSSKKLLLSDSGFYLCAWSVHRDEQYFGPGTRLTVT.

This clonotype was observed at least ten times. V is TRBV20-1 and J is TRBJ1-6, with D possibly TRBD1 on 5 matching bases. The CDR3 extends over 14 amino acids. Germline CDR1 reads DFQATT; CDR2 reads SNEGSKA (reference sequence). Trimming took 6 bases from V and 7 from J, leaving 16 bases between them. CDR3 sequence reads: CSAQTGLENSPLHF. The DNA of the CDR3 is TGCAGTGCCCAGACGGGACTCGAAAATTCACCCCTCCACTTT.